These 29 T cell receptor beta chains were sequenced from one sample in a study of graft-versus-host responses after intestinal transplantation. The method was immunoSEQ multiplex PCR; TCRdb's version includes in-frame clones alone and lacks a portion of them. The sample lists 85,000 to 90,000 clones; approximately 89% were seen once. These TCRs' antigens remain unknown. Sequenced material: unstimulated CD4+ T cells sorted from spleen or lymph node cells, taken before transplant. The source of these receptors is a human donor who was the organ donor for an intestinal transplant.

This clone was seen only once. The CDR3 protein is CASSVGQGNYNEQFF. The CDR3 coding sequence is TGTGCCAGCAGCGTAGGGCAGGGAAACTACAATGAGCAGTTCTTC. The rearrangement joins TRBV9 to TRBJ2-1; tentative D call: TRBD1 (5 bases). Looked up from germline, CDR1 is SGDLS and CDR2 is YYNGEE. This CDR3 has 15 amino acids. Trimming took 0 bases from V and 3 from J, leaving 10 bases between them.

With respect to this clone: The same CDR3 also results from other DNA sequences found in this sample. V gene TRBV6-6 combines with J gene TRBJ1-5; possibly TRBD1 for D (5 bases). Germline V gene sequence: CDR1 MNHNY, CDR2 SVGAGI (reference sequence). V was trimmed by 2 bases and J by 7 bases, leaving 9 bases between them. CDR3 size: 13 residues. CDR3 in DNA: TGTGCCAGCAGTTACGGGGGGTACCAGCCCCAGCATTTT. Translated: CASSYGGYQPQHF.

The gene calls are TRBV19 and TRBJ2-2; 8 bases align to TRBD1. Per germline, CDR1 LNHDA and CDR2 SQIVND (reference sequence). The CDR3 contains 15 residues. The trim removed 3 bases at V and 4 bases at J, leaving 4 bases unmatched. Written as DNA, the CDR3 is TGTGCCAGTAGTATGGACAGGGCGGGCACCGGGGAGCTGTTTTTT. Translation: CASSMDRAGTGELFF.

The rearrangement joins TRBV5-8 to TRBJ1-3; D remains ambiguous. There are 14 residues in the CDR3. Per germline, CDR1 SGHTS and CDR2 YDEGEE. Trimming cost V 2 bases and J 1 base, with 7 bases left between them. CDR3 coding DNA: TGTGCCAGCAGCTTTGGAGGTTCTGGAAACACCATATATTTT. Amino acid sequence: CASSFGGSGNTIYF. Filled out from reference TRBV5-8 and TRBJ1-3, the complete variable domain reads EAGVTQSPTHLIKTRGQQATLRCSPISGHTSVYWYQQALGLGLQFLLWYDEGEERNRGNFPPRFSGRQFPNYSSELNVNALELEDSALYLCASSFGGSGNTIYFGEGSWLTVV.

This CDR3 reads CASTRQHAANYGYTF. CDR3 DNA: TGTGCCAGCACTCGACAGCACGCTGCTAACTATGGCTACACCTTC. The chain couples TRBV6-1 to TRBJ1-2, with a weak D call TRBD1 (5 bases). V dropped 7 bases and J dropped 0 bases, with 15 bases sitting between them. The CDR3 is 15 residues long. Germline CDR1 MNHNS, CDR2 SASEGT.

This clone was seen a single time. The chain employs TRBV19 and TRBJ2-5, with 9 bases identical to TRBD1. The V segment lost 6 bases and the J segment 7 bases; nucleotides outside the gene matches: 9. The germline gives CDR1 LNHDA, CDR2 SQIVND (reference sequence). CDR3 length: 14 residues. CDR3 amino acids: CASSHTGGRWTQYF. For the CDR3, the DNA is TGTGCCAGTAGCCACACAGGGGGCCGGTGGACCCAGTACTTC. Full variable domain (missing parts from reference TRBV19 and TRBJ2-5): DGGITQSPKYLFRKEGQNVTLSCEQNLNHDAMYWYRQDPGQGLRLIYYSQIVNDFQKGDIAEGYSVSREKKESFPLTVTSAQKNPTAFYLCASSHTGGRWTQYFGPGTRLLVL.

The chain recombines TRBV11-2 with TRBJ2-1, with TRBD2 identical over 7 bases. V was clipped by 4 bases and J by 4 bases; unmatched bases: 4. The CDR3 consists of 14 residues. CDR1 is SGHAT, CDR2 FQNNGV, per germline. This chain's CDR3 is CASSSRDYYNEQFF. Written as DNA, the CDR3 is TGTGCCAGCAGCTCCCGGGACTATTACAATGAGCAGTTCTTC.

The gene calls are TRBV7-2 and TRBJ2-7; 11 bases are a match to TRBD2. The V gene's germline CDR1 is SGHTA and CDR2 FQGNSA. The J segment lost 1 base and the V segment lost 4 bases, leaving 0 bases of the junction unmatched. This CDR3 region has 14 residues. CDR3 loop: CASSWTSGSYEQYF. The CDR3 nucleotides read TGTGCCAGCAGCTGGACTAGCGGGTCCTACGAGCAGTACTTC.

This chain joins TRBV18 and TRBJ2-3, with D perhaps matching TRBD2 (5 bases). The CDR3 is 16 residues long. The germline V gene encodes CDR1 KGHSH and CDR2 LQKENI. V was trimmed by 4 bases and J by 0 bases, leaving 14 bases between them. DNA for the CDR3: TGTGCCAGCTCACGGAGGACTGATCAGAGCACAGATACGCAGTATTTT. Translated, it gives CASSRRTDQSTDTQYF.

For the CDR3, the DNA is TGTGCCAGCAGTTACTCGAGGACAGCCTATGGCTACACCTTC. Its protein product is CASSYSRTAYGYTF. The gene calls are TRBV6-5 and TRBJ1-2; tentative D call: TRBD1 (6 bases). Germline CDR1 reads MNHEY; CDR2 reads SVGAGI. The CDR3 runs to 14 residues. Between the trimmed V and J ends, which lost 0 bases and 4 bases, there was a span of 9 bases.

This rearrangement joins TRBV30 to TRBJ1-2; D is perhaps TRBD1 (6 bases). The germline CDR1 and CDR2 sequences are GTSNPN and SVGIG (reference sequence). The germline V and J ends were trimmed by 0 bases and 4 bases, with 15 bases remaining between them. The CDR3 spans 15 residues. In DNA, the CDR3 is TGTGCCTGGAGTGTTTGGGGAACAGGGATCTATGGCTACACCTTC. Amino acid sequence: CAWSVWGTGIYGYTF.

The V and J genes are TRBV10-3 and TRBJ2-1; TRBD1 aligns across 7 bases. The CDR3 loop spans 15 amino acids. Germline CDR1 reads ENHRY; CDR2 reads SYGVKD. Unmatched junction bases numbered 10, after V lost 4 bases and J lost 7 bases. Here the CDR3 DNA reads TGTGCCATCAGTGCCGGGACAGTAAGTCTGAATGAGCAGTTCTTC. This encodes CAISAGTVSLNEQFF.

This chain links TRBV9 with TRBJ2-2, with 7 bases matching TRBD2. Germline values: CDR1 SGDLS, CDR2 YYNGEE. The V gene end was trimmed by 6 bases and the J gene end by 2 bases; junction bases not matched to a gene: 4. CDR3 size: 14 residues. The CDR3 DNA reads TGTGCCAGCAATCGGGGGGACAACACCGGGGAGCTGTTTTTT. Translating it yields CASNRGDNTGELFF.

The chain employs TRBV6-1 and TRBJ2-7; 7 nucleotides align to TRBD2. The V gene end was trimmed by 9 bases and the J gene end by 6 bases; junction bases not matched to a gene: 2. The CDR3 runs 10 residues. Germline V gives CDR1 MNHNS, CDR2 SASEGT. The CDR3 coding sequence is TGTGCCAGTTGGGAGGGCGAGCAGTACTTC. It encodes CASWEGEQYF.

V and J are TRBV9 and TRBJ2-5; TRBD2 aligns across 10 bases. Germline trimming cut 2 bases from V and 1 base from J; bases unmatched to any gene: 5. In germline, CDR1 is SGDLS, CDR2 YYNGEE. The CDR3 is made up of 16 amino acids. CDR3 loop: CASSVGTSGVQETQYF. CDR3 bases: TGTGCCAGCAGCGTGGGAACTAGCGGGGTCCAAGAGACCCAGTACTTC.

V usage is TRBV7-7 and J usage is TRBJ2-1; 10 bases map to TRBD2. CDR1 and CDR2 (germline): SSHAT, FNYEAQ (reference sequence). The CDR3 extends over 15 amino acids. Trimming cost V 7 bases and J 3 bases; bases outside gene matches: 6. The CDR3 bases are TGTGCCAGCATCTCCGGGACTAGCGACTACAATGAGCAGTTCTTC. It translates to CASISGTSDYNEQFF.

This chain joins TRBV4-1 and TRBJ1-6; no reliable D call. V lost 5 bases and J 3 bases, leaving 5 bases between the germline ends. This CDR3 spans 13 amino acids. Germline V lookup: CDR1 MGHRA, CDR2 YSYEKL. CDR3 nucleotide sequence: TGCGCCAGCAGCGGGCACTATAATTCACCCCTCCACTTT. Amino acid sequence: CASSGHYNSPLHF.

This chain joins TRBV7-9 and TRBJ2-3, with a weak D call TRBD1 (5 bases). CDR1 is SEHNR and CDR2 is FQNEAQ in the germline V gene (reference sequence). This CDR3 region has 18 residues. Trimming shortened V by 5 bases and J by 3 bases, and 24 bases separated the two germline ends. CDR3 nucleotide sequence: TGTGCCAGCAGCAAAAACGTCTGGGCAGGGCCCCATACAGATACGCAGTATTTT. Protein sequence: CASSKNVWAGPHTDTQYF.

The chain employs TRBV19 and TRBJ1-5, with D possibly TRBD1 on 5 matching bases. CDR3 length: 15 residues. The V and J ends lost 0 bases and 6 bases respectively, with 12 bases between them. In germline, CDR1 is LNHDA, CDR2 SQIVND (reference sequence). The CDR3 nucleotides read TGTGCCAGTAGTATAGAGCCAGGGTTGGGTCAGCCCCAGCATTTT. Amino acids: CASSIEPGLGQPQHF.

For the CDR3, the DNA is TGTGCCAGCAGCTTAAACGGAGGCGGGGGGTGGGATACGCAGTATTTT. Encoded protein: CASSLNGGGGWDTQYF. The V and J genes are TRBV7-3 and TRBJ2-3; the match to TRBD2 covers 8 bases. J was trimmed by 6 bases and V by 1 base; bases with no gene match: 9. Germline CDR1 SGHTA, CDR2 FQGTGA. The CDR3 is made up of 16 amino acids. Supplemented by reference TRBV7-3 and TRBJ2-3, the full variable domain reads GAGVSQTPSNKVTEKGKYVELRCDPISGHTALYWYRQSLGQGPEFLIYFQGTGAADDSGLPNDRFFAVRPEGSVSTLKIQRTERGDSAVYLCASSLNGGGGWDTQYFGPGTRLTVL.

This clone has only a few counts. CDR3 sequence (DNA): TGCGCCAGCAGCTTGGCCGGGACTAGCGGATCCTACGAGCAGTACTTC. This codes for CASSLAGTSGSYEQYF. The rearrangement joins TRBV5-1 to TRBJ2-7, with 11 positions matching TRBD2. Germline V gene sequence: CDR1 SGHRS, CDR2 YFSETQ. V lost 0 bases to trimming and J lost 1 base; unmatched junction nucleotides: 3. The CDR3 totals 16 residues.

The chain joins TRBV7-9 to TRBJ2-1, with 10 positions matching TRBD2. The CDR3 is 17 residues long. The trim removed 3 bases at V and 8 bases at J, leaving 13 bases unmatched. Germline values: CDR1 SEHNR, CDR2 FQNEAQ (reference sequence). The chain's CDR3 is CASSFLEQRGGRDEQFF. In nucleotides, the CDR3 is TGTGCCAGCAGCTTTCTCGAACAGCGGGGGGGCCGCGATGAGCAGTTCTTC.

The gene calls are TRBV5-1 and TRBJ1-5; no definite D call. Trimming took off 0 bases at V and 7 bases at J, with 23 bases between the two ends. The CDR3 runs 18 residues. Germline V lookup: CDR1 SGHRS, CDR2 YFSETQ. CDR3 residues: CASSLVGNARRVEQPQHF. CDR3 DNA sequence: TGCGCCAGCAGCTTGGTCGGGAATGCAAGGAGGGTGGAACAGCCCCAGCATTTT.

The rearrangement joins TRBV29-1 to TRBJ1-1; TRBD1 aligns across 8 bases. The CDR3 loop spans 13 amino acids. Trimming cost V 3 bases and J 3 bases; bases outside gene matches: 3. From germline, CDR1 is SQVTM and CDR2 ANQGSEA. CDR3 nucleotide sequence: TGCAGCGTTGACCGGACAGGGTACACTGAAGCTTTCTTT. This encodes CSVDRTGYTEAFF. Looking up the rest from reference TRBV29-1 and TRBJ1-1 gives the full variable domain: SAVISQKPSRDICQRGTSLTIQCQVDSQVTMMFWYRQQPGQSLTLIATANQGSEATYESGFVIDKFPISRPNLTFSTLTVSNMSPEDSSIYLCSVDRTGYTEAFFGQGTRLTVV.

The genes are TRBV12-2 and TRBJ2-5; TRBD2, the table's D call, lacks a check against the DNA. TRBV12-2 is a known pseudogene. CDR3 length equals 17 residues. The CDR3 is CASRSQPLAGGKETQYF. CDR3 bases: TGTGCAAGTCGCTCCCAACCCCTAGCGGGAGGGAAAGAGACCCAGTACTTC.

The CDR3 DNA reads as TGTGCCAGCAGTGACCGCAGCTACGAGCAGTACTTC. It yields the protein CASSDRSYEQYF. The gene calls are TRBV25-1 and TRBJ2-7; D unresolved. The V and J ends lost 3 bases and 3 bases respectively, with 6 bases between them. CDR1 is MGHDK and CDR2 is SYGVNS in the germline V gene. The CDR3 sequence is 12 residues long.

The chain joins TRBV5-1 to TRBJ2-3, with 8 bases that match TRBD2. The CDR3 is 15 amino acids. Germline CDR1 reads SGHRS; CDR2 reads YFSETQ. J was trimmed by 4 bases and V by 5 bases; bases with no gene match: 9. This CDR3 is CASSYSGGPADTQYF. The CDR3 DNA follows: TGCGCCAGCAGTTATTCGGGGGGGCCCGCAGATACGCAGTATTTT.

V usage is TRBV18 and J usage is TRBJ1-1; D is perhaps TRBD1 (5 bases). This CDR3 has 11 amino acids. Germline V CDR1 and CDR2: KGHSH, LQKENI. Trimming pared 6 bases from V and 8 bases from J, leaving 10 bases between. CDR3 bases: TGTGCCAGCTCGCGGGGACGGGAAGCTTTCTTT. Its protein is CASSRGREAFF.

This chain connects TRBV11-2 to TRBJ2-3, with D maybe TRBD1 (6 bases). Trimming removed 4 bases from V and 4 bases from J, with 21 bases in between. The CDR3 totals 17 residues. Germline V gene data show CDR1 as SGHAT and CDR2 as FQNNGV. CDR3 in DNA: TGTGCCAGCAGCTCCCCGCAGGGGACCCACCTCCCAGATACGCAGTATTTT. This translates into CASSSPQGTHLPDTQYF. Together with reference TRBV11-2 and TRBJ2-3, the CDR3 gives the full variable domain: EAGVAQSPRYKIIEKRQSVAFWCNPISGHATLYWYQQILGQGPKLLIQFQNNGVVDDSQLPKDRFSAERLKGVDSTLKIQPAKLEDSAVYLCASSSPQGTHLPDTQYFGPGTRLTVL.